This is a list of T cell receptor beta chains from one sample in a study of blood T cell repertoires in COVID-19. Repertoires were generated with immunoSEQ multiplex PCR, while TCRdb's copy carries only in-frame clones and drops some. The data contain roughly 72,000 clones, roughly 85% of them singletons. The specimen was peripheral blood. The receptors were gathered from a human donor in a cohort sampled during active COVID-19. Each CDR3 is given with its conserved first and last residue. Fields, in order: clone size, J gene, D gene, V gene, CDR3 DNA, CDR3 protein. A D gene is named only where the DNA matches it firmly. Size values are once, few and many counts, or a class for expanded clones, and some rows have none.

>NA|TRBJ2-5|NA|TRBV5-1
TGCGCCAGCAGCCCGGTAATCCAAGAGACCCAGTACTTC
CASSPVIQETQYF
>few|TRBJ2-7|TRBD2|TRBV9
TGTGCCAGCAGCGTAGCAGGGACTAGCGGGGGGACCTACGAGCAGTACTTC
CASSVAGTSGGTYEQYF
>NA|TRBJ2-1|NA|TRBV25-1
TGTGCCAGCAGTGAAGCTAGCGCAATGAGTGAAGAGCAGTTCTTC
CASSEASAMSEEQFF
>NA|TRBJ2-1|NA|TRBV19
TGTGCCAGTAGTATACAGGGGTGGTGGAATGAGCAGTTCTTC
CASSIQGWWNEQFF
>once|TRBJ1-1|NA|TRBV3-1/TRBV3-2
TGTGCCAGCAGCAAACTACAGGGTGAAGCTTTCTTT
CASSKLQGEAFF
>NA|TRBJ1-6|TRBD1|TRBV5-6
TGTGCCAGCAGCTTGGACAGGGGCGTCTCTAATTCACCCCTCCACTTT
CASSLDRGVSNSPLHF
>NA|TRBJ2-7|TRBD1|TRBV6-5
TGTGCCAGCACTGCGACAGGGGGTCTCTACGAGCAGTACTTC
CASTATGGLYEQYF
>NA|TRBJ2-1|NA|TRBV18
TGTGCCAGCTCACCAGGGGGCGATGAGCAGTTCTTC
CASSPGGDEQFF
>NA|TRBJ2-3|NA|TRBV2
TGTGCCAGCAGTGTTAGCTACCGCACAGATACGCAGTATTTT
CASSVSYRTDTQYF
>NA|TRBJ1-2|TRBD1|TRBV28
TGTGCCAGCAGATCCACCCTGGGACAGGGGAACTATGGCTACACCTTC
CASRSTLGQGNYGYTF
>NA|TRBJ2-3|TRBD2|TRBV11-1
TGTGCCAGCAGCCGCGGACTAGCAGCGAGCACAGATACGCAGTATTTT
CASSRGLAASTDTQYF
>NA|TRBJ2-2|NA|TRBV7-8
TGTGCCAGCAGCTTAGTGGGTGGGACAACGAACACCGGGGAGCTGTTTTTT
CASSLVGGTTNTGELFF
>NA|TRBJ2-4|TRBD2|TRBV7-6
TGTGCCAGCAGCTTAGTTGCTAGCGGGAAAATCAAAAACATTCAGTACTTC
CASSLVASGKIKNIQYF
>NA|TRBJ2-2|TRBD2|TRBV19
TGTGCCAGTAGTCCAGGTCGGGAGGGTCCCTATCTCACCGGGGAGCTGTTTTTT
CASSPGREGPYLTGELFF
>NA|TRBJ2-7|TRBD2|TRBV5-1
TGCGCCAGCAGCTCCTTGACTAGCGGAACCTACGAGCAGTACTTC
CASSSLTSGTYEQYF
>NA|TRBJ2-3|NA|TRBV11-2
TGTGCCAGCAGCTTAAACAAAGATACGCAGTATTTT
CASSLNKDTQYF
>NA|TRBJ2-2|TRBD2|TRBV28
TGTGCCAGCAAGGGCCCGGGACTAGGAACCGGGGAGCTGTTTTTT
CASKGPGLGTGELFF
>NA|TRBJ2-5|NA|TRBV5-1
TGCGCCAGCAGCTTGGATCCTAGCGTCCAAGAGACCCAGTACTTC
CASSLDPSVQETQYF
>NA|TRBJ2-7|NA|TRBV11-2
TGTGCCAGCAGCTTTGGCAGAACCTACGAGCAGTACTTC
CASSFGRTYEQYF
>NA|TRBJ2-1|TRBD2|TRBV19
TGTGCCAGTAGTCCTGAGCGGGAGGGCCGTTTAAATGAGCAGTTCTTC
CASSPEREGRLNEQFF
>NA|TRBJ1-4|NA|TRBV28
TGTGCCAGCAGTTTATTTGGGGCAGCAACTAATGAAAAACTGTTTTTT
CASSLFGAATNEKLFF
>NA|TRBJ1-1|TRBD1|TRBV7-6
TGTGCCAGCAGCTTAGCGCTAGGGACAGGCAGGACTGAAGCTTTCTTT
CASSLALGTGRTEAFF
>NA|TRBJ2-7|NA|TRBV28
TGTGCCAGCAGTTTAGGAGGGGGCGATTCCTACGAGCAGTACTTC
CASSLGGGDSYEQYF
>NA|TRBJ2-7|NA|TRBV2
TGTGCCAGCAGTGGACAGCTTTCCTACGAGCAGTACTTC
CASSGQLSYEQYF
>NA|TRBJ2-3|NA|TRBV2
TGTGCCAGCAGTGAGCAGGGGTGGGATACGCAGTATTTT
CASSEQGWDTQYF
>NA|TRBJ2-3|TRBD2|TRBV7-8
TGTGCCAGCAGCCGAGGACTAGCGGGGGCCGGTACGCAGTATTTT
CASSRGLAGAGTQYF
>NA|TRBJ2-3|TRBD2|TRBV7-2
TGTGCCAGCAGGCCGGGACTAGCGGGAGTTGATACGCAGTATTTT
CASRPGLAGVDTQYF
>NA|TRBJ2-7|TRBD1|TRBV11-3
TGTGCCAGCAGCTCTGACAGGGCCTACGAGCAGTACTTC
CASSSDRAYEQYF
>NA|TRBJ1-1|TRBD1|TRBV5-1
TGCGCCAGCAGCGTGGGACAGGGGAACACTGAAGCTTTCTTT
CASSVGQGNTEAFF
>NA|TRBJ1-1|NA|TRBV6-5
TGTGCCAGCAGATTAGGGGGGAACACTGAAGCTTTCTTT
CASRLGGNTEAFF
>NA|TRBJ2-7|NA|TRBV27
TGTGCCAGCCGAAGGGCAGGGGCCTACGAGCAGTACTTC
CASRRAGAYEQYF
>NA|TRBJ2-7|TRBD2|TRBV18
TGTGCCAGCTCACCCGAACTAGCGGGTGTTTCCTACGAGCAGTACTTC
CASSPELAGVSYEQYF
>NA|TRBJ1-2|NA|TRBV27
TGTGCCAGCAGTCCCCCCCTTTACAGGGAATGGGTAGTCGGCTATGGCTACACCTTC
CASSPPLYREWVVGYGYTF
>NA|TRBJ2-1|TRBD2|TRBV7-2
TGTGCCAGCAGCTTGAAACCTAGCGGGTCATACAATGAGCAGTTCTTC
CASSLKPSGSYNEQFF
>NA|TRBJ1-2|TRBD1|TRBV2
TGTGCCAGCAGCGCAGGGGGTACTAACTATGGCTACACCTTC
CASSAGGTNYGYTF
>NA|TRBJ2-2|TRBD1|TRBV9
TGTGCCAGCAGCACGCTGACAGGGGGCAACGCCGGGGAGCTGTTTTTT
CASSTLTGGNAGELFF
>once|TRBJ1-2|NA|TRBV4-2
TGTGCCAGCAGCCAAGGGACAGAGTTTAACTATGGCTACACCTTC
CASSQGTEFNYGYTF
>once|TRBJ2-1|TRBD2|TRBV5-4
TGTGCCAGCAGCTTGAATAGCGGGAGCTCCTACAATGAGCAGTTCTTC
CASSLNSGSSYNEQFF
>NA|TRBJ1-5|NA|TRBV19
TGTGCCAGTAGTACCGAGGGCGGCCTAGACCAGCCCCAGCATTTT
CASSTEGGLDQPQHF
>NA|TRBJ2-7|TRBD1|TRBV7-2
TGTGCCAGCAGCGCTACAGGGGCCTCCTACGAGCAGTACTTC
CASSATGASYEQYF